A single sample gave rise to the 11 T cell receptor beta chains below, sequenced in a study of cytomegalovirus exposure and HLA in healthy donors. PCR employed 60 Vbeta and 13 Jbeta primers. The repertoire was sequenced with immunoSEQ multiplex PCR; TCRdb's copy has only in-frame clones and lacks some. Of 180,000 or so clones in the sample, roughly 76% were seen once. Input material: PBMCs. Receptor source: a woman aged 18-29 years in good health and CMV-seropositive.

The genes are TRBV6-5 and TRBJ1-2; the D gene is possibly TRBD1 (6 bases). V dropped 10 bases and J dropped 7 bases, with 16 bases sitting between them. This CDR3 is 12 amino acids long. CDR1 and CDR2 from the germline V gene are MNHEY and SVGAGI. The CDR3 nucleotides read TGTGCCACTACGAAGGGGGTAGGTGGCTACACCTTC. Translating gives CATTKGVGGYTF.

V usage is TRBV7-2 and J usage is TRBJ2-4; 11 nucleotides align to TRBD1. Unmatched junction bases numbered 7, after V lost 1 base and J lost 8 bases. Germline assignment: CDR1 SGHTA and CDR2 FQGNSA. The CDR3 is 16 amino acids. The CDR3: CASSLGTGGAGDIQYF. In nucleotides, the CDR3 is TGTGCCAGCAGCTTAGGGACAGGGGGCGCGGGCGACATTCAGTACTTC.

The chain is built from TRBV5-6 and TRBJ2-3, with D unclear. Trimming stripped 7 bases from V and 6 bases from J, with 18 bases between. The CDR3 covers 14 residues. Germline V gene sequence: CDR1 SGHDT, CDR2 YYEEEE. The CDR3 loop is CASVSKRVADTQYF. CDR3 in DNA: TGTGCCAGCGTAAGTAAGCGAGTGGCCGATACGCAGTATTTT.

This chain connects TRBV5-5 to TRBJ2-6, with 9 nucleotides matching TRBD1. Looked up from germline, CDR1 is SGHKS and CDR2 is YYEKEE (reference sequence). This CDR3 is built from 18 residues. With 2 bases clipped from V and 3 bases from J, the junction kept 9 bases outside the gene matches. CDR3 DNA sequence: TGTGCCAGCAGCTTAGGGGGGACAGGGTCTCTTGGGGCCAACGTCCTGACTTTC. It encodes CASSLGGTGSLGANVLTF.

The chain joins TRBV2 to TRBJ1-3, with D uncertain. V dropped 7 bases and J dropped 0 bases, with 16 bases sitting between them. The CDR3 runs 16 residues. Per the germline V gene, CDR1 is SNHLY and CDR2 is FYNNEI. The CDR3 region has the DNA TGTGCCAGCAACCGTGGCAGGACTTACTCTGGAAACACCATATATTTT. The encoded protein is CASNRGRTYSGNTIYF.

The genes are TRBV19 and TRBJ1-2, with TRBD1 matching over 8 bases. Trimming at V came to 4 bases and at J to 0 bases, leaving 7 bases not matched to a gene. There are 16 residues in the CDR3. The germline CDR1 and CDR2 sequences are LNHDA and SQIVND (reference sequence). The CDR3 sequence is CASSTQGAATNYGYTF. CDR3 DNA sequence: TGTGCCAGTAGTACCCAGGGGGCTGCTACTAACTATGGCTACACCTTC.

This clone has more than one count but fewer than ten. The chain has TRBV5-4 and TRBJ2-5, with 7 bases matching TRBD1. V gave up 4 bases and J gave up 1 base; unmatched junction bases: 4. Germline V gene data show CDR1 as SGHNT and CDR2 as YYREEE (reference sequence). The CDR3 extends over 14 amino acids. The CDR3 DNA reads TGTGCCAGCAGCCAGGGACAGATCCAAGAGACCCAGTACTTC. This gives the protein CASSQGQIQETQYF.

V is TRBV4-2 and J is TRBJ2-2; D might be TRBD2 (5 bases). The CDR3 loop spans 13 amino acids. Trimming removed 5 bases at V and 6 bases at J, with 10 bases between. Germline assignment: CDR1 LGHNA and CDR2 YNFKEQ. In DNA, the CDR3 is TGTGCCAGCAGCTCCACTAGGCCCGGGGAGCTGTTTTTT. This gives the protein CASSSTRPGELFF.

The genes are TRBV19 and TRBJ1-1; 8 bases map to TRBD1. Germline CDR1 LNHDA, CDR2 SQIVND (reference sequence). The J segment lost 5 bases and the V segment lost 8 bases, leaving 4 bases of the junction unmatched. There are 12 residues in the CDR3. As DNA, the CDR3 is TGTGCCAGTCGTACAGGGGGAACTGAAGCTTTCTTT. Translating gives CASRTGGTEAFF.

This chain links TRBV19 with TRBJ2-3; unclear D gene. The CDR3 spans 13 residues. CDR1 is LNHDA, CDR2 SQIVND, per germline (reference sequence). V was shortened by 3 bases and J by 6 bases, with 10 bases between the two germline ends. The CDR3, as DNA: TGTGCCAGTAGTATCTTCAGAACGGATACGCAGTATTTT. Its protein is CASSIFRTDTQYF.

The chain recombines TRBV2 with TRBJ2-1; the match to TRBD2 covers 11 bases. Germline CDR1 reads SNHLY; CDR2 reads FYNNEI. V was clipped by 5 bases and J by 9 bases; unmatched bases: 6. This CDR3 spans 14 amino acids. The CDR3: CASSLAGGQGEQFF. As DNA, the CDR3 is TGTGCCAGCAGTTTAGCGGGGGGGCAGGGTGAGCAGTTCTTC.